Below, one T cell receptor beta chain is given with its context. Its antigen is still unknown. The PCR employed 60 Vbeta primers together with 13 Jbeta primers. This table comes from immunoSEQ multiplex PCR, and its TCRdb copy is limited to in-frame clones, with some not included. The sample has 150,000 to 200,000 clones; approximately 84% are singletons. The data are from a study of cytomegalovirus exposure and HLA in healthy donors. Study information: In an earlier analysis, 90 million to 130 million unique TCR beta sequences were found from 200 million or so T cells.

Germline V CDR1 and CDR2: KGHSH, LQKENI. The CDR3 has 16 residues. After removal of 2 bases from V and 1 base from J, the junction contained 7 bases not matched to a gene. Study observations and caveats: A missense DCLRE1C variant was associated with V- and J-gene trimming of TCR beta chains in a later analysis, and an independent cohort replicated the association.

Sequencing was carried out using PBMCs. This chain links TRBV18 with TRBJ2-7; 8 bases agree with TRBD1. This receptor was identified in a woman aged 25-40 years in good health and CMV-seropositive. CDR3 region: CASSPFPGQESYEQYF. CDR3 in DNA: TGTGCCAGCTCACCATTCCCGGGACAGGAGTCCTACGAGCAGTACTTC.